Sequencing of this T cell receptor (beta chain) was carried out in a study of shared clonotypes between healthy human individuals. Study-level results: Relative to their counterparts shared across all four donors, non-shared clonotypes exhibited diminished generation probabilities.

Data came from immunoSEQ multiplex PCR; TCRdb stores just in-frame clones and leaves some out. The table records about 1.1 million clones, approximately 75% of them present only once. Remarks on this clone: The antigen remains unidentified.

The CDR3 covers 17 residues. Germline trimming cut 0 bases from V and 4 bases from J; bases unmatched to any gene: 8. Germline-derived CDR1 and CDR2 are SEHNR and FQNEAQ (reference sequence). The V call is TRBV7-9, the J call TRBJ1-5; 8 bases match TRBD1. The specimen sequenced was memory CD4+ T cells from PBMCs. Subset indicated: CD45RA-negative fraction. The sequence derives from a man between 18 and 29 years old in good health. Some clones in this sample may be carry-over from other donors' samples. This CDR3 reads CASSLAPGTGLNQPQHF. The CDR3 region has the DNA TGTGCCAGCAGCTTAGCGCCCGGGACAGGCCTGAATCAGCCCCAGCATTTT.